These 32 T cell receptor beta chains were all obtained from the same sample, sequenced in a study of blood T cell repertoires in COVID-19. The method was immunoSEQ multiplex PCR; TCRdb's version includes in-frame clones alone and lacks a portion of them. The sample holds under 300,000 clones, 84% seen once. Material: peripheral blood. All receptors derive from a woman in her thirties or forties who had recovered from COVID-19.

The chain is built from TRBV15 and TRBJ2-3; 13 bases are a match to TRBD2. V lost 1 base, J lost 5 bases, and 3 bases stayed unmatched. The length of the CDR3 is 16 residues. Germline V lookup: CDR1 LNHNV, CDR2 YYDKDF (reference sequence). Here the CDR3 DNA reads TGTGCCACCAGCAGAGGTACTAGCGGGGGGGAAGATACGCAGTATTTT. This codes for CATSRGTSGGEDTQYF.

The genes are TRBV6-5 and TRBJ1-2, with TRBD1 identical over 7 bases. J lost 7 bases, V lost 6 bases, and 8 bases had no gene match. Germline V gives CDR1 MNHEY, CDR2 SVGAGI. CDR3 length: 13 amino acids. The CDR3 loop is CASRNRGRSGYTF. CDR3 in DNA: TGTGCCAGCAGAAACAGGGGAAGGAGTGGCTACACCTTC.

The chain is built from TRBV11-2 and TRBJ2-7; 7 nucleotides agree with TRBD2. This CDR3 region has 15 residues. CDR1 SGHAT and CDR2 FQNNGV come from the germline V gene. V shed 5 bases and J 1 base; nucleotides not matched to a gene: 8. CDR3 coding DNA: TGTGCCAGCAGCCTTCTCGGCGGGGGTTCCTACGAGCAGTACTTC. Encoded protein: CASSLLGGGSYEQYF.

The chain recombines TRBV28 with TRBJ2-4; D perhaps matches TRBD1 (6 bases). This CDR3 contains 15 residues. The V end was cut by 0 bases, the J end by 7 bases, with 13 bases between. Germline V gene data show CDR1 as MDHEN and CDR2 as SYDVKM. The CDR3 region has the DNA TGTGCCAGCAGTTTATGGGCCGCAGGGGAGAACATTCAGTACTTC. Amino acid sequence: CASSLWAAGENIQYF.

The rearrangement uses TRBV6-7 and TRBJ2-7; TRBD2 is a possible D gene (6 bases). TRBV6-7 is known as an ORF, though its function is uncertain. With 1 base removed from V and 7 bases from J, the gap between germline ends came to 17 bases. The CDR3 has 15 amino acids. CDR3 bases: TGTGCCAGCAGTTACTGGGGACTTCCCTGGCTTGAGCAGTACTTC. It encodes CASSYWGLPWLEQYF.

The chain carries TRBV6-5 and TRBJ2-5; D perhaps matches TRBD2 (6 bases). The CDR3 is 11 residues long. The germline gives CDR1 MNHEY, CDR2 SVGAGI. V shed 8 bases and J shed 4 bases, with 8 bases lying between them. This CDR3 reads CASQGGETQYF. CDR3 coding DNA: TGTGCCAGCCAGGGAGGAGAGACCCAGTACTTC.

The V gene is TRBV9, the J gene TRBJ1-6; TRBD1 might be the D (5 bases). Deletions cut 2 bases from V and 5 bases from J, with 11 bases between. The CDR3 spans 15 residues. Germline V gene lookup returns CDR1 SGDLS and CDR2 YYNGEE. The CDR3: CASSVSTGDNSPLHF. In nucleotides, the CDR3 is TGTGCCAGCAGCGTTAGTACGGGGGATAATTCACCCCTCCACTTT.

Remarks on this clone: The same CDR3 is also encoded by other DNA sequences in this sample. This chain joins TRBV19 and TRBJ1-5, with D tentatively TRBD1 (5 bases). Trimming took 3 bases from V and 4 from J, leaving 10 bases between them. The CDR3 loop spans 14 amino acids. Germline V CDR1 and CDR2: LNHDA, SQIVND (reference sequence). Written as DNA, the CDR3 is TGTGCCAGTAGTATTAGGCGGGGGAATCAGCCCCAGCATTTT. Its translation is CASSIRRGNQPQHF.

This rearrangement joins TRBV2 to TRBJ1-2, with D maybe TRBD1 (5 bases). V lost 2 bases to trimming and J lost 4 bases, with 11 bases between them. Germline-derived CDR1 and CDR2 are SNHLY and FYNNEI. This CDR3 spans 14 amino acids. In nucleotides, the CDR3 is TGTGCCAGCAGTGAACAGGGTAGGGTCTATGGCTACACCTTC. This sequence encodes CASSEQGRVYGYTF.

The chain uses TRBV28 and TRBJ1-2; TRBD1 aligns across 9 bases. This CDR3 contains 14 residues. In germline, CDR1 is MDHEN, CDR2 SYDVKM. Losses at the gene ends were 5 bases for V and 7 bases for J; bases not matched to a gene: 8. The CDR3, as DNA: TGTGCCAGCAGTGAAGGGACAGGGAGTCTTGGCTACACCTTC. Amino acid sequence: CASSEGTGSLGYTF.

J is TRBJ1-2 and V is TRBV7-9; D gene ambiguous. Trimming left V 1 base short and J 5 bases short, with 5 bases between. CDR1 SEHNR and CDR2 FQNEAQ come from the germline V gene (reference sequence). The CDR3 runs to 12 residues. This CDR3 reads CASSLESYGYTF. CDR3 nucleotide sequence: TGTGCCAGCAGCTTAGAATCGTATGGCTACACCTTC.

This clone was found once. V and J are TRBV29-1 and TRBJ2-5, with a tentative D call TRBD2 (6 bases). The CDR3 contains 12 residues. V gave up 5 bases and J gave up 2 bases, with 9 bases separating them. From germline, CDR1 is SQVTM and CDR2 ANQGSEA. Here the CDR3 reads CSVLRGQETQYF. CDR3 in DNA: TGCAGCGTTCTCCGGGGGCAAGAGACCCAGTACTTC.

Only a few counts were recorded for this clone. The rearrangement joins TRBV7-2 to TRBJ1-2; no clear D. The germline gives CDR1 SGHTA, CDR2 FQGNSA. The CDR3 sequence is 15 residues long. V dropped 5 bases and J dropped 0 bases, with 13 bases sitting between them. This CDR3 reads CASSPRVNANYGYTF. DNA of the CDR3: TGTGCCAGCAGCCCTCGGGTGAATGCTAACTATGGCTACACCTTC.

This rearrangement joins TRBV13 to TRBJ2-3; 7 nucleotides line up with TRBD1. Germline values: CDR1 PRHDT, CDR2 FYEKMQ (reference sequence). This CDR3 spans 16 amino acids. The J segment lost 3 bases and the V segment lost 5 bases, leaving 11 bases of the junction unmatched. CDR3 in DNA: TGTGCCAGCAGCACCTCACCGGGACAGTGGACAGATACGCAGTATTTT. Its protein product is CASSTSPGQWTDTQYF.

In this sample, this clone turned up a few times. At the DNA level, this CDR3 is encoded by other sequences in the same sample as well. This chain uses TRBV18 with TRBJ1-2, with 7 bases aligning to TRBD1. With V trimmed by 4 bases and J by 6 bases, 5 bases remained unmatched. From germline, CDR1 is KGHSH and CDR2 LQKENI. This CDR3 spans 13 amino acids. In DNA, the CDR3 is TGTGCCAGCTCACAACCTACAGGGGATGGCTACACCTTC. It yields the protein CASSQPTGDGYTF.

The chain uses TRBV4-2 and TRBJ1-2, with 7 bases that match TRBD1. The germline CDR1 and CDR2 sequences are LGHNA and YNFKEQ. The CDR3 runs to 14 residues. V shed 4 bases and J 5 bases; nucleotides not matched to a gene: 7. CDR3 coding DNA: TGTGCCAGCAGCCGTAAGGGACAGTCTTATGGCTACACCTTC. Its translation: CASSRKGQSYGYTF.

The chain carries TRBV28 and TRBJ1-6; the D gene is possibly TRBD1 (6 bases). CDR1 MDHEN and CDR2 SYDVKM come from the germline V gene. V lost 10 bases and J lost 3, with 16 bases in between. CDR3 length equals 15 residues. The CDR3 coding sequence is TGTGCCACCATGACTCAACAGGGCTATAATTCACCCCTCCACTTT. Protein sequence: CATMTQQGYNSPLHF.

This chain links TRBV5-1 with TRBJ1-1; D uncertain. CDR3 length: 16 residues. Germline values: CDR1 SGHRS, CDR2 YFSETQ. V lost 3 bases and J lost 3, with 18 bases in between. The CDR3, as DNA: TGCGCCAGCAGCTCTACCCCCTCGGACGGGGACACTGAAGCTTTCTTT. Its protein product is CASSSTPSDGDTEAFF.

The rearrangement uses TRBV6-5 and TRBJ2-3, with TRBD2 identical over 9 bases. J was trimmed by 5 bases and V by 7 bases; bases with no gene match: 10. There are 15 residues in the CDR3. Germline CDR1 MNHEY, CDR2 SVGAGI. The CDR3 sequence: CASIFRRGGLDTQYF. The CDR3 bases are TGTGCCAGCATTTTCCGGCGGGGGGGGTTAGATACGCAGTATTTT.

The chain employs TRBV29-1 and TRBJ2-3; D possibly corresponds to TRBD2 (6 bases). V lost 2 bases and J 6 bases, leaving 15 bases between the germline ends. Germline CDR1 is SQVTM and CDR2 is ANQGSEA. The CDR3 has 14 amino acids. The CDR3 region is CSVELFGGGDTQYF. In DNA, the CDR3 is TGCAGCGTTGAACTCTTCGGGGGTGGGGATACGCAGTATTTT.

The J gene is TRBJ2-1, the V gene TRBV18; 11 nucleotides align to TRBD2. Germline loops: CDR1 KGHSH, CDR2 LQKENI. The CDR3 extends over 14 amino acids. Losses at the gene ends were 4 bases for V and 5 bases for J; bases not matched to a gene: 1. DNA of the CDR3: TGTGCCAGCTCACAGACTAGCGGGGACAATGAGCAGTTCTTC. This codes for CASSQTSGDNEQFF.

This clone was recorded once. The gene calls are TRBV7-2 and TRBJ2-5; weak D call: TRBD2 (5 bases). Per germline, CDR1 SGHTA and CDR2 FQGNSA. With 4 bases removed from V and 5 bases from J, the gap between germline ends came to 8 bases. The CDR3 length is 12 residues. The DNA of the CDR3 is TGTGCCAGCAGCTACCGAGGGGAGACCCAGTACTTC. This sequence encodes CASSYRGETQYF.

The chain couples TRBV30 to TRBJ1-1; possibly TRBD1 for D (5 bases). The CDR3 totals 11 residues. Trimming removed 2 bases at V and 10 bases at J, with 11 bases between. The V gene's germline CDR1 is GTSNPN and CDR2 SVGIG (reference sequence). CDR3 sequence: CAWSRQRTAFF. In nucleotides, the CDR3 is TGTGCCTGGAGTCGACAGCGAACAGCTTTCTTT.

The chain joins TRBV11-2 to TRBJ2-5; D uncertain. Trimming left V 5 bases short and J 4 bases short, with 14 bases between. In germline, CDR1 is SGHAT, CDR2 FQNNGV. The CDR3 loop spans 14 amino acids. The CDR3 sequence is CASSPGALGETQYF. CDR3 in DNA: TGTGCCAGCAGCCCAGGCGCTCTCGGAGAGACCCAGTACTTC.

The CDR3 nucleotides read TGTGCCAGCAGTTCCCTAGGGGGACAGGGCGGTAGTCAGCCCCAGCATTTT. Translation: CASSSLGGQGGSQPQHF. The genes are TRBV28 and TRBJ1-5, with 9 bases matching TRBD1. Trimming took 4 bases from V and 6 from J; bases not matched to a gene: 13. In germline, CDR1 is MDHEN, CDR2 SYDVKM. The CDR3 is 17 residues long.

This sequence joins TRBV19 and TRBJ2-1; 9 nucleotides agree with TRBD1. The germline gives CDR1 LNHDA, CDR2 SQIVND (reference sequence). V dropped 3 bases and J dropped 1; count of bases not matched to a gene: 13. The CDR3 contains 19 residues. As DNA, the CDR3 is TGTGCCAGTAGTATGGCTCCCGGGACAGGGAGGAGGTCCTACAATGAGCAGTTCTTC. It codes for CASSMAPGTGRRSYNEQFF.

The V and J genes are TRBV18 and TRBJ2-2; perhaps TRBD1 as D (7 bases). Germline V gives CDR1 KGHSH, CDR2 LQKENI. CDR3 length equals 16 residues. V gave up 0 bases and J gave up 5 bases, with 13 bases separating them. CDR3 residues: CASSPPLTGRTGELFF. The CDR3 DNA reads TGTGCCAGCTCACCACCCTTGACAGGGAGGACCGGGGAGCTGTTTTTT.

This clone has just one count. This chain connects TRBV6-6 to TRBJ1-3; D possibly corresponds to TRBD1 (5 bases). V shed 5 bases and J shed 0 bases, with 14 bases lying between them. This CDR3 has 16 amino acids. Looked up from germline, CDR1 is MNHNY and CDR2 is SVGAGI (reference sequence). Written as DNA, the CDR3 is TGTGCCAGCAGTCGACAGAAAATCAACTCTGGAAACACCATATATTTT. Translation: CASSRQKINSGNTIYF.

V gene TRBV27 combines with J gene TRBJ1-2, with 9 bases aligning to TRBD1. V trimming: 5 bases; J trimming: 8 bases; junction bases outside the gene matches: 9. Per germline, CDR1 MNHEY and CDR2 SMNVEV (reference sequence). CDR3 length: 14 amino acids. DNA of the CDR3: TGTGCCAGCAGTCTCTCCGGACAGGGGTACGGCTACACCTTC. It yields the protein CASSLSGQGYGYTF.

This chain connects TRBV15 to TRBJ1-4; 8 nucleotides agree with TRBD1. The germline CDR1 and CDR2 sequences are LNHNV and YYDKDF (reference sequence). J lost 5 bases, V lost 9 bases, and 8 bases had no gene match. CDR3 size: 14 residues. The chain's CDR3 is CATRRTGKNEKLFF. DNA for the CDR3: TGTGCCACTAGACGGACAGGGAAGAATGAAAAACTGTTTTTT.

The chain employs TRBV24-1 and TRBJ2-3; TRBD2 aligns across 12 bases. Germline V lookup: CDR1 KGHDR, CDR2 SFDVKD. The CDR3 spans 17 residues. Unmatched junction bases numbered 3, after V lost 0 bases and J lost 3 bases. The CDR3 sequence is CATSDLRTSGVTDTQYF. The CDR3 DNA follows: TGTGCCACCAGTGATTTGAGGACTAGCGGGGTGACAGATACGCAGTATTTT.

The chain joins TRBV12-3 or TRBV12-4 to TRBJ2-2; possibly TRBD1 for D (5 bases). Trimming stripped 8 bases from V and 1 base from J, with 8 bases between. The CDR3 loop spans 13 amino acids. The CDR3 here is CASGQGNTGELFF. CDR3 bases: TGTGCCAGCGGGCAGGGGAACACCGGGGAGCTGTTTTTT.